The 13 T cell receptor beta chains below were found in one sample sequenced in a study of T cell responses to AZD1222 COVID-19 vaccine. Clones were sequenced by immunoSEQ multiplex PCR, and TCRdb holds only the in-frame ones, with some missing. This sample has 75,000 to 95,000 clones, with around 90% found just once. The source material was peripheral blood, sampled 28 days after the second AZD1222 dose. The receptor set was obtained from an adult who received the AZD1222 COVID-19 vaccine.

The chain employs TRBV7-2 and TRBJ1-2; D gene unclear. Germline values: CDR1 SGHTA, CDR2 FQGNSA. Trimming left V 2 bases short and J 1 base short, with 2 bases between. The CDR3 is 12 residues long. The CDR3 protein is CASSLNNYGYTF. CDR3 DNA: TGTGCCAGCAGCTTAAATAACTATGGCTACACCTTC.

The CDR3 loop reads CASNPDSATNTGELFF. CDR3 bases: TGTGCCAGCAACCCCGACAGCGCGACGAACACCGGGGAGCTGTTTTTT. This chain joins TRBV27 and TRBJ2-2, with D tentatively TRBD1 (5 bases). The ends were cut back, 7 bases at V and 0 bases at J, with 15 bases in the middle. The germline V gene has CDR1 MNHEY and CDR2 SMNVEV (reference sequence). The CDR3 contains 16 residues.

The V gene is TRBV6-5, the J gene TRBJ1-1; weak D call: TRBD1 (6 bases). Germline V CDR1 and CDR2: MNHEY, SVGAGI. The CDR3 has 13 amino acids. Trimming pared 6 bases from V and 1 base from J, leaving 9 bases between. CDR3 in amino acids: CASRETGNTEAFF. The DNA for the CDR3 is TGTGCCAGCAGGGAGACAGGGAACACTGAAGCTTTCTTT.

This chain connects TRBV9 to TRBJ2-7, with 12 nucleotides matching TRBD2. The CDR3 totals 14 residues. The trim removed 4 bases at V and 4 bases at J, leaving 3 bases unmatched. Germline CDR1 is SGDLS and CDR2 is YYNGEE. CDR3: CASSPGLAGYEQYF. CDR3 nucleotide sequence: TGTGCCAGCAGCCCTGGACTAGCGGGGTACGAGCAGTACTTC.

This clone was seen a few times. The chain carries TRBV27 and TRBJ2-4; the D is unclear. There are 16 residues in the CDR3. V was trimmed by 4 bases and J by 0 bases, leaving 13 bases between them. Germline assignment: CDR1 MNHEY and CDR2 SMNVEV (reference sequence). CDR3 sequence: CASSSKLYLAKNIQYF. The DNA for the CDR3 is TGTGCCAGCAGTTCTAAATTGTACCTAGCCAAAAACATTCAGTACTTC.

This clone showed up just once. The gene calls are TRBV27 and TRBJ1-1; D gene unclear. V shed 4 bases and J shed 11 bases, with 14 bases lying between them. The CDR3 is 12 residues long. CDR1 and CDR2 (germline): MNHEY, SMNVEV (reference sequence). CDR3 bases: TGTGCCAGCAGTTCAACTCCCCCCAGGGCTTTCTTT. Translation gives CASSSTPPRAFF.

This clone was observed once. The V gene is TRBV5-1, the J gene TRBJ2-1, with 13 positions matching TRBD2. Trimming removed 4 bases from V and 7 bases from J; junction bases left unmatched: 8. The CDR3 consists of 16 residues. Germline CDR1 is SGHRS and CDR2 is YFSETQ. The CDR3 DNA reads as TGCGCCAGCAGCACCTCACTAGCGGGGGGGCAGAATGAGCAGTTCTTC. It codes for CASSTSLAGGQNEQFF.

This clone was observed a few times. The V call is TRBV7-9, the J call TRBJ1-6, with 7 positions matching TRBD1. CDR1 SEHNR and CDR2 FQNEAQ come from the germline V gene (reference sequence). The CDR3 length is 17 residues. Germline trimming cut 0 bases from V and 10 bases from J; bases unmatched to any gene: 12. CDR3 residues: CASSLANRQGVKSPLHF. CDR3 sequence (DNA): TGTGCCAGCAGCTTAGCTAACCGACAGGGCGTAAAGTCACCCCTCCACTTT.

The chain combines TRBV19 with TRBJ2-7, with a weak D call TRBD1 (6 bases). This CDR3 comprises 13 residues. Trimming took 8 bases from V and 3 from J, leaving 14 bases between them. The germline V gene has CDR1 LNHDA and CDR2 SQIVND (reference sequence). CDR3 loop: CASVGAGVYEQYF. The CDR3 DNA reads as TGTGCCAGTGTCGGGGCAGGGGTCTACGAGCAGTACTTC.

V is TRBV20-1 and J is TRBJ2-3; no definite D call. V lost 3 bases and J lost 5, with 6 bases in between. Germline V gives CDR1 DFQATT, CDR2 SNEGSKA (reference sequence). This CDR3 has 11 residues. CDR3 sequence (DNA): TGCAGTGCTAGGCCGGGAGATACGCAGTATTTT. It is translated as CSARPGDTQYF.

The chain links TRBV5-3 to TRBJ2-1; D may be TRBD2 (6 bases). TRBV5-3 is an ORF, and what it does is uncertain. The CDR3 length is 15 residues. V dropped 4 bases and J dropped 0 bases, with 11 bases sitting between them. The CDR3 loop is CARSVLASSYNEQFF. The CDR3 nucleotides read TGTGCCAGAAGCGTCCTAGCGAGCTCCTACAATGAGCAGTTCTTC.

The rearrangement joins TRBV27 to TRBJ2-6; D gene uncertain. Trimming cost V 6 bases and J 0 bases, with 9 bases left between them. The CDR3 is made up of 15 amino acids. Germline V gene sequence: CDR1 MNHEY, CDR2 SMNVEV (reference sequence). Here the CDR3 DNA reads TGTGCCAGCAGATCCGGCAGCTCTGGGGCCAACGTCCTGACTTTC. It translates to CASRSGSSGANVLTF.

As for this clone: One junction end disagrees with the germline gene, perhaps due to a read error. V usage is TRBV7-7 and J usage is TRBJ2-5, with D perhaps being TRBD1 or TRBD2 (5 bases each). Germline values: CDR1 SSHAT, CDR2 FNYEAQ (reference sequence). CDR3 size: 17 residues. The CDR3 here is CASSPLMGRMGQETQYF. Here the CDR3 DNA reads TGTGCTAGCAGCCCTCTCATGGGACGGATGGGGCAAGAGACCCAGTACTTC.